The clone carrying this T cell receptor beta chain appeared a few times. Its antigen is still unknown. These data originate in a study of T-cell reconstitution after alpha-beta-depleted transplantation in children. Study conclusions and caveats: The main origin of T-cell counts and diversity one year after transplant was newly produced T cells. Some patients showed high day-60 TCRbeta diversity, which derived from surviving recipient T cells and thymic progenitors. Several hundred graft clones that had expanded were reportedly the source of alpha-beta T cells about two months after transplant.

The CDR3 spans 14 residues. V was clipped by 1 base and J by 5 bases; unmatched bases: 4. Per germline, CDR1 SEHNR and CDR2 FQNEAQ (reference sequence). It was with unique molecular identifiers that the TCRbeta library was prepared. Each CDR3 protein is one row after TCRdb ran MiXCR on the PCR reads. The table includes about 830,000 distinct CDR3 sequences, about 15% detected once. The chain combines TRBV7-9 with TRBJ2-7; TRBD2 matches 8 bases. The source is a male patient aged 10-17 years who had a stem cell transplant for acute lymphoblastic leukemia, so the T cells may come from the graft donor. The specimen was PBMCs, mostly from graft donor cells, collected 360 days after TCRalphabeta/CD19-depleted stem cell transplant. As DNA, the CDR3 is TGTGCCAGCAGCTTAGAACTAGCGGAGAACGAGCAGTACTTC. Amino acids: CASSLELAENEQYF.